Listed below are T cell receptor beta chains from one sample, sequenced in a study of shared clonotypes between healthy human individuals. Sequencing was performed with immunoSEQ multiplex PCR; in TCRdb, only in-frame clones are kept and a portion is missing. Of fewer than 3 million clones listed, 85% to 95% are singletons. The sample was naive CD4+ T cells from PBMCs. These receptors were taken from a man younger than 35 in good health. Some clones in this sample may be carry-over from other donors' samples. The CDR3 runs from the conserved cysteine through the conserved F or W. D genes are given only for firm matches. Some rows have no size entry. The others give once, few or many, or a class for an expanded clone.

d_call j_call v_call clone_size cdr3_aa cdr3_nt
TRBD1 TRBJ2-5 TRBV18 once CASSLGQEETQYF TGTGCCAGCTCACTAGGACAGGAAGAGACCCAGTACTTC
NA TRBJ1-1 TRBV6-5 once CASSYSINSNTEAFF TGTGCCAGCAGTTACTCGATAAACAGTAACACTGAAGCTTTCTTT
NA TRBJ2-7 TRBV28 NA CASSRTYEQYF TGTGCCAGCAGCCGAACCTACGAGCAGTACTTC
TRBD2 TRBJ2-7 TRBV6-1 NA CASSELSGRSYEQYF TGTGCCAGCAGTGAACTTAGCGGGAGGTCCTACGAGCAGTACTTC
TRBD2 TRBJ2-7 TRBV28 NA CASSFRGGRPYEQYF TGTGCCAGCAGTTTCCGCGGGGGACGGCCCTACGAGCAGTACTTC
TRBD2 TRBJ2-5 TRBV7-2 NA CASSLDAAGGETQYF TGTGCCAGCAGCTTAGACGCAGCGGGAGGTGAGACCCAGTACTTC
TRBD1 TRBJ1-5 TRBV18 NA CASSPRTAGGRAQPQHF TGTGCCAGCTCACCACGAACGGCAGGGGGCCGCGCTCAGCCCCAGCATTTT
TRBD1 TRBJ2-7 TRBV6-5 NA CASRRQGNSYEQYF TGTGCCAGCAGGAGACAGGGAAACTCCTACGAGCAGTACTTC
NA TRBJ2-2 TRBV2 NA CARGADTGELFF TGTGCCAGGGGGGCGGACACCGGGGAGCTGTTTTTT
NA TRBJ2-7 TRBV7-2 NA CASSLNRALRYEQYF TGTGCCAGCAGCCTCAATCGGGCTTTACGATACGAGCAGTACTTC
TRBD1 TRBJ1-1 TRBV5-1 NA CASSVQGAATEAFF TGCGCCAGCAGCGTACAGGGGGCGGCCACTGAAGCTTTCTTT
NA TRBJ1-2 TRBV7-2 NA CASSLVGVGYTF TGTGCCAGCAGCTTAGTGGGGGTTGGCTACACCTTC
NA TRBJ1-1 TRBV27 NA CASSLNGGNTEAFF TGTGCCAGCAGTTTAAACGGGGGGAACACTGAAGCTTTCTTT
NA TRBJ2-7 TRBV11-2 NA CASSLTGLQGSEQYF TGTGCCAGCAGCTTAACGGGACTGCAGGGTTCCGAGCAGTACTTC
NA TRBJ1-5 TRBV7-2 NA CASSLGRLPQPQHF TGTGCCAGCAGCTTGGGACGGCTACCTCAGCCCCAGCATTTT
TRBD2 TRBJ2-1 TRBV9 few CASSPLAGSYNEQFF TGTGCCAGCAGCCCACTAGCGGGATCCTACAATGAGCAGTTCTTC
NA TRBJ1-2 TRBV7-9 NA CASSIATWEGYTF TGTGCCAGCAGCATAGCGACCTGGGAGGGCTACACCTTC
NA TRBJ2-7 TRBV11-2 NA CASSPFGPRAGVGEQYF TGTGCCAGCAGCCCCTTTGGGCCCAGGGCCGGGGTGGGCGAGCAGTACTTC
TRBD1 TRBJ2-5 TRBV2 NA CASSDGTGYATQYF TGTGCCAGCAGTGACGGGACAGGCTATGCGACCCAGTACTTC
NA TRBJ1-1 TRBV27 NA CASSPAQQREAFF TGTGCCAGCAGCCCAGCGCAACAGCGTGAAGCTTTCTTT
NA TRBJ1-1 TRBV6-5 NA CASSIQWNTEAFF TGTGCCAGCAGCATTCAGTGGAACACTGAAGCTTTCTTT
TRBD2 TRBJ2-1 TRBV9 NA CASSGLAGDAYNEQFF TGTGCCAGCAGCGGACTAGCGGGCGACGCGTACAATGAGCAGTTCTTC
NA TRBJ2-5 TRBV6-5 NA CASSSLRRQETQYF TGTGCCAGCAGCTCACTTCGGCGCCAAGAGACCCAGTACTTC
NA TRBJ2-7 TRBV2 NA CASIRQGGSYEQYF TGTGCCAGCATTCGACAGGGAGGCTCCTACGAGCAGTACTTC
NA TRBJ1-2 TRBV10-3 NA CAISEAWGTGDGYTF TGTGCCATCAGTGAAGCTTGGGGGACTGGTGATGGCTACACCTTC
NA TRBJ2-7 TRBV28 NA CASSLVRPSTYEQYF TGTGCCAGCAGTTTAGTAAGGCCGAGCACCTACGAGCAGTACTTC
TRBD2 TRBJ2-7 TRBV7-2 NA CASSLRASGRPPYEQYF TGTGCCAGCAGCTTAAGGGCTAGCGGCCGGCCTCCCTACGAGCAGTACTTC
NA TRBJ1-3 TRBV18 NA CASSPLGNTIYF TGTGCCAGCTCACCACTGGGAAACACCATATATTTT
NA TRBJ2-5 TRBV6-5 once CASMWGARETQYF TGTGCCAGCATGTGGGGGGCGAGGGAGACCCAGTACTTC
TRBD2 TRBJ2-1 TRBV7-3 NA CASSLSRLAGVHEQFF TGTGCCAGCAGCTTAAGTCGACTAGCGGGAGTACATGAGCAGTTCTTC
TRBD1 TRBJ2-7 TRBV7-8 NA CASSIRTGSPSEQYF TGTGCCAGCAGTATACGGACAGGGAGTCCGTCCGAGCAGTACTTC
NA TRBJ2-3 TRBV6-5 NA CARAGSDTQYF TGTGCCAGGGCAGGGTCAGATACGCAGTATTTT
TRBD1 TRBJ1-5 TRBV2 once CASRGQGNGNQPQHF TGTGCCAGCAGGGGACAGGGGAATGGCAATCAGCCCCAGCATTTT
NA TRBJ1-1 TRBV6-5 NA CASSPTRNTEAFF TGTGCCAGCAGCCCCACTAGGAACACTGAAGCTTTCTTT
TRBD2 TRBJ2-7 TRBV7-9 NA CASSVGLAGGGVYEQYF TGTGCCAGCAGCGTGGGACTAGCGGGAGGCGGGGTCTACGAGCAGTACTTC
NA TRBJ1-5 TRBV6-6 NA CASSPSQPQHF TGTGCCAGCAGCCCAAGTCAGCCCCAGCATTTT
TRBD1 TRBJ2-7 TRBV28 NA CASVTGDSYEQYF TGTGCCAGCGTGACAGGGGACAGCTACGAGCAGTACTTC
NA TRBJ2-1 TRBV5-1 NA CASSLDLNEQFF TGCGCCAGCAGCTTAGACCTCAATGAGCAGTTCTTC
NA TRBJ2-5 TRBV19 NA CASSRSRETQYF TGTGCCAGTAGTAGGTCAAGGGAGACCCAGTACTTC
NA TRBJ2-1 TRBV11-2 NA CASSWFGSGSYNEQFF TGTGCCAGCAGCTGGTTCGGGAGCGGCTCCTACAATGAGCAGTTCTTC
NA TRBJ2-3 TRBV9 once CASSAGRRTDTQYF TGTGCCAGCAGCGCGGGGAGGCGGACAGATACGCAGTATTTT
NA TRBJ2-7 TRBV4-3 NA CASRNWRVSSEQYF TGCGCCAGCAGGAATTGGAGGGTGTCGTCCGAGCAGTACTTC
TRBD1 TRBJ2-5 TRBV5-1 NA CASRSTGTGVETQYF TGCGCCAGCAGGTCTACCGGGACAGGGGTCGAGACCCAGTACTTC
NA TRBJ2-4 TRBV6-5 NA CASSLGDLAKNIQYF TGTGCCAGCAGTCTGGGGGACCTAGCCAAAAACATTCAGTACTTC
NA TRBJ2-7 TRBV14 once CASSQLWGGSYEQYF TGTGCCAGCAGCCAACTCTGGGGAGGATCCTACGAGCAGTACTTC
NA TRBJ2-2 TRBV7-2 NA CASSLGHPTNTGELFF TGTGCCAGCAGCTTAGGACACCCAACGAACACCGGGGAGCTGTTTTTT
NA TRBJ2-3 TRBV29-1 NA CSVQRLGGGTDTQYF TGCAGCGTCCAAAGACTAGGTGGTGGCACAGATACGCAGTATTTT
NA TRBJ1-4 TRBV7-2 NA CASSLARSEKLFF TGTGCCAGCAGCTTAGCCCGGTCAGAAAAACTGTTTTTT
NA TRBJ2-1 TRBV7-2 NA CASSLVSGGADEQFF TGTGCCAGCAGCTTAGTGTCGGGGGGCGCGGATGAGCAGTTCTTC
NA TRBJ1-4 TRBV2 NA CASSYTPDRRNEKLFF TGTGCCAGCAGTTACACCCCGGACAGAAGAAATGAAAAACTGTTTTTT
NA TRBJ2-1 TRBV7-9 once CASSLWPVDEQFF TGTGCCAGCAGCTTATGGCCAGTCGATGAGCAGTTCTTC
TRBD1 TRBJ1-1 TRBV27 NA CASSRLDRGNTEAFF TGTGCCAGCAGTAGGTTGGACAGGGGTAACACTGAAGCTTTCTTT
NA TRBJ1-4 TRBV10-3 NA CAISEAGGGEKLFF TGTGCCATCAGTGAGGCGGGAGGCGGTGAAAAACTGTTTTTT
TRBD1 TRBJ2-7 TRBV5-1 once CASSRDREGPYEQYF TGCGCCAGCAGCCGGGACAGGGAAGGACCCTACGAGCAGTACTTC
NA TRBJ1-4 TRBV7-6 NA CASSPTWYNEKLFF TGTGCCAGCAGTCCTACCTGGTATAATGAAAAACTGTTTTTT
NA TRBJ2-3 TRBV20-1 NA CSPTRSHTQYF TGCAGTCCAACTAGATCGCATACGCAGTATTTT
NA TRBJ1-2 TRBV30 NA CAWSLPQGQRGYTF TGTGCCTGGAGCCTCCCCCAGGGCCAGAGGGGCTACACCTTC
TRBD2 TRBJ2-3 TRBV5-1 NA CASSRGTSPSADTQYF TGCGCCAGCAGCCGCGGGACTAGCCCATCAGCAGATACGCAGTATTTT
TRBD2 TRBJ2-3 TRBV7-2 NA CASSSHSGRTDTQYF TGTGCCAGCAGCTCCCATAGCGGGAGAACAGATACGCAGTATTTT